This paragraph reports one T cell receptor beta chain. There is no known antigen for this receptor. Nothing much larger sits one base from this clone, and base qualities are not available. The CDR3 regions of human TCRbeta chains were analyzed by immunosequencing. Processing in the source paper ran as follows. TCRs in the repertoires were compared against a reference library of SARS-CoV-2-specific TCRs that had been generated with the MIRA antigen-specificity platform. Breadth was defined as the fraction of unique TCRs that were SARS-CoV-2-associated. Depth was defined as the fraction of total T cells that were SARS-CoV-2-associated. Using the MIRA data, each spike-specific TCR was mapped to the spike region that the TCR reacts to and placed in a CD4 or CD8 class. Log10-transformed breadth and depth values were compared by one-way ANOVA with Sidak's multiple comparisons tests. As stored in TCRdb, this immuneACCESS dataset retains in-frame rearrangements with V and J assigned. A fraction of the clones does not appear; measured against another copy, unresolved V genes explain less than half of the discrepancy, and the remainder lacks a known reason. That table furnishes V, J and clone size, whereas the DNA furnished D and trimming. This sample comprises 150,000 to 180,000 clones, 88% of them detected only once. The ten largest clones capture 6.9% of the sample.

In the paper's terms, the time point label means: sample from adult after SARS-CoV-2 infection, after symptom onset. Two convalescent COVID-19 patients, sampled after symptom onset from adults with prior SARS-CoV-2 infection, were also TCR-sequenced for comparison. The entry originates in a study of T cell responses to AZD1222 COVID-19 vaccine (dated by TCRdb to the early 2020s). Study-level background: TCR sequencing covered some 240 trial participants: 200 to 210 given two doses of AZD1222 and 26 given two doses of MenACWY control vaccine. Trial participants were enrolled into age subgroups of 18-55, 56-69 and 70-plus years, which contained approximately 150, 28 and 58 TCR-sequenced participants, respectively. Here is what the overall study found, with its caveats: Vaccine-associated CD4 TCRs spanned the whole spike protein, with dominant responses in regions 160-218 and 743-854. In the small 56-69-year group, the increase in depth fell short of significance, most likely because of low power. Because no day 14 peak-response samples were available, the repertoires could be characterized only after the peak T cell response. Nearly half of unique spike-specific TCRs reportedly recognized epitopes outside regions mutated in the B.1.351 and B.1.1.7 variants. Participants were mostly white British, with more females than males. The authors suggested clonal diversity may have been underestimated. Only 5 to 7 AZD1222 recipients were SARS-CoV-2 seropositive at baseline, limiting conclusions about previously exposed vaccinees. A significant rise in spike-specific TCR breadth and depth was observed after two AZD1222 doses relative to day 0 and relative to MenACWY recipients.

Reading the germline V gene gives CDR1 SGHRS and CDR2 YFSETQ. V is cut back by 0 bases and J by 7 bases, with 7 bases in the junction unmatched. Spanning cysteine to phenylalanine, the CDR3 consists of 15 amino acids. Only the CDR3 portion is preserved as DNA: 45 bases, with reading frame beginning at the first base. The sequence derives from an adult who had recovered from COVID-19. The sample here was peripheral blood, taken after recovery from COVID-19. The chain is encoded by TRBV5-1 joined to TRBJ1-5, and TRBD1 aligns with 7 junction nucleotides. This receptor carries the CDR3 CASSLDGTVGQPQHF. The bases read TGCGCCAGCAGCTTGGACGGGACAGTCGGACAGCCCCAGCATTTT.